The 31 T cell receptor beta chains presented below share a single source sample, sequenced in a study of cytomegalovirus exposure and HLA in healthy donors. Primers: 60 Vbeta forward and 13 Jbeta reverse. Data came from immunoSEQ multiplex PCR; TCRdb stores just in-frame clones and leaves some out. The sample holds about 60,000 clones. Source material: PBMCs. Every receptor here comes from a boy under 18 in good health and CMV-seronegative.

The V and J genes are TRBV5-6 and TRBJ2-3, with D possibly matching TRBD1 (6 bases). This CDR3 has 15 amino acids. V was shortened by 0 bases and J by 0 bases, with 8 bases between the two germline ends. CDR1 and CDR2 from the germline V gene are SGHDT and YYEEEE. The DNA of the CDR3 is TGTGCCAGCAGCTTGGGGACAGCTAGCACAGATACGCAGTATTTT. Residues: CASSLGTASTDTQYF.

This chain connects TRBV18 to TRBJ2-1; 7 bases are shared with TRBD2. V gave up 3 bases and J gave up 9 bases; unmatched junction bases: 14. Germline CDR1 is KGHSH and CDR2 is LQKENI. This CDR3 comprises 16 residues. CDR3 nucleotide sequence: TGTGCCAGCTCACCCAGCCTTGGGGGAGGGCCGAGTGAGCAGTTCTTC. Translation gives CASSPSLGGGPSEQFF.

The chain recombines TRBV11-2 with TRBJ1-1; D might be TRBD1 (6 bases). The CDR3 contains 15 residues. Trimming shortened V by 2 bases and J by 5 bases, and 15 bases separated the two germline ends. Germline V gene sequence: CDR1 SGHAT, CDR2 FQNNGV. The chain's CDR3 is CASSLYAAGATEAFF. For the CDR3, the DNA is TGTGCCAGCAGCTTATACGCCGCGGGGGCGACTGAAGCTTTCTTT. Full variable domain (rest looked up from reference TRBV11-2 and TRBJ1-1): EAGVAQSPRYKIIEKRQSVAFWCNPISGHATLYWYQQILGQGPKLLIQFQNNGVVDDSQLPKDRFSAERLKGVDSTLKIQPAKLEDSAVYLCASSLYAAGATEAFFGQGTRLTVV.

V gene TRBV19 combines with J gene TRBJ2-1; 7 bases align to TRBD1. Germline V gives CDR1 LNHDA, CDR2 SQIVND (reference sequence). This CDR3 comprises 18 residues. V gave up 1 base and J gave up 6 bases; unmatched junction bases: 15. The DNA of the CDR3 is TGTGCCAGTAGTATAGGAGGGGGCGCGGTAGTCTTCGGCAATGAGCAGTTCTTC. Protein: CASSIGGGAVVFGNEQFF.

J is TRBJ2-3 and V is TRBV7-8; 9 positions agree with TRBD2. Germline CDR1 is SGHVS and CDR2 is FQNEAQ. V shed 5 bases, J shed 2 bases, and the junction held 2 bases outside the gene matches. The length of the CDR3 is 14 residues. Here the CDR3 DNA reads TGTGCCAGCAGCGCTAGCGGGGACACAGATACGCAGTATTTT. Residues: CASSASGDTDTQYF.

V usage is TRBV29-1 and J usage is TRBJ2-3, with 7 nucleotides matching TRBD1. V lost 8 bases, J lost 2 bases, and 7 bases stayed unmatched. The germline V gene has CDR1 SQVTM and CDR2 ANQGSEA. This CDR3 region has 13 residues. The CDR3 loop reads CSNRGYATDTQYF. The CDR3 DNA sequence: TGCAGCAACAGGGGCTATGCCACAGATACGCAGTATTTT.

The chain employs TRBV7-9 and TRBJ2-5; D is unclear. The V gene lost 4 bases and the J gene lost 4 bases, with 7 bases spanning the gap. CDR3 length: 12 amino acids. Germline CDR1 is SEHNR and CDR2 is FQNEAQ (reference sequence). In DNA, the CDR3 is TGTGCCAGCAGCTCAGTTGGAGAGACCCAGTACTTC. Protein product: CASSSVGETQYF.

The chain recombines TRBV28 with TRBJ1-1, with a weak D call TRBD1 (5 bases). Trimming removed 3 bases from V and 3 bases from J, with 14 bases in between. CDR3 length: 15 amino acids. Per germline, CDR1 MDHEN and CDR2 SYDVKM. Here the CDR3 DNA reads TGTGCCAGCAGTTTTTATGGGGACTCGGACACTGAAGCTTTCTTT. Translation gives CASSFYGDSDTEAFF. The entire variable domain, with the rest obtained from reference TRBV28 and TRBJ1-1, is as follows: DVKVTQSSRYLVKRTGEKVFLECVQDMDHENMFWYRQDPGLGLRLIYFSYDVKMKEKGDIPEGYSVSREKKERFSLILESASTNQTSMYLCASSFYGDSDTEAFFGQGTRLTVV.

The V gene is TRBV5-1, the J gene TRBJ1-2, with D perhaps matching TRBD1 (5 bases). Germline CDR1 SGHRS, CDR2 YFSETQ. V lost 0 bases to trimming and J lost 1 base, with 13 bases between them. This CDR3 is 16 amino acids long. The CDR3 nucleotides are TGCGCCAGCAGCTTGGGCGCAGGGCTGAATAACTATGGCTACACCTTC. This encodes CASSLGAGLNNYGYTF.

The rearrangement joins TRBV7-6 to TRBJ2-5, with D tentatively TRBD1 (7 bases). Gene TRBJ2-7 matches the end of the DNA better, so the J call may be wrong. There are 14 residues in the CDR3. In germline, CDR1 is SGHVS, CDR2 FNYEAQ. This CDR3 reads CASSAGGTGDEQYF. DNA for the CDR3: TGTGCCAGCAGCGCAGGGGGGACCGGCGACGAGCAGTACTTC.

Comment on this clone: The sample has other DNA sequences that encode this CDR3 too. In nucleotides, the CDR3 is TGTGCCAGCAGGGGGAGAAACACCGGGGAGCTGTTTTTT. It translates to CASRGRNTGELFF. The chain has TRBV2 and TRBJ2-2; TRBD2 might be the D (5 bases). The V end was cut by 6 bases, the J end by 2 bases, with 7 bases between. Germline lookup yields CDR1 SNHLY and CDR2 FYNNEI. This CDR3 spans 13 amino acids.

The CDR3 region is CASSVASGVEDTQYF. Written as DNA, the CDR3 is TGTGCCAGCAGCGTAGCTAGCGGGGTAGAGGATACGCAGTATTTT. The rearrangement uses TRBV9 and TRBJ2-3, with TRBD2 identical over 9 bases. The V segment lost 0 bases and the J segment 6 bases; nucleotides outside the gene matches: 5. Germline V gene lookup returns CDR1 SGDLS and CDR2 YYNGEE. This CDR3 has 15 residues.

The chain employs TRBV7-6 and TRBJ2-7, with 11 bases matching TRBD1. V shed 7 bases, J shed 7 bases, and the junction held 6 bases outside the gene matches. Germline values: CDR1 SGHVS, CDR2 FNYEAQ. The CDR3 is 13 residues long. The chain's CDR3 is CASKGQGAGEQYF. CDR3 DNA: TGTGCCAGCAAAGGACAGGGGGCTGGGGAGCAGTACTTC.

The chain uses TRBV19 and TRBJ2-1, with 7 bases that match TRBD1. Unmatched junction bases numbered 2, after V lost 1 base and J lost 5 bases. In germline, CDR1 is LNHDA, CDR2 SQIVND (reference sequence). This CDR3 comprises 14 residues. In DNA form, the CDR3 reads TGTGCCAGTAGTATAGGAGGGACAGACAATGAGCAGTTCTTC. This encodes CASSIGGTDNEQFF.

CDR3 bases: TGTGCCAGTAATCGGGAACGCACAGATACGCAGTATTTT. The encoded protein is CASNRERTDTQYF. The chain has TRBV19 and TRBJ2-3; D perhaps matches TRBD2 (5 bases). CDR1 LNHDA and CDR2 SQIVND come from the germline V gene (reference sequence). V gave up 7 bases and J gave up 1 base, with 9 bases separating them. The CDR3 has 13 amino acids.

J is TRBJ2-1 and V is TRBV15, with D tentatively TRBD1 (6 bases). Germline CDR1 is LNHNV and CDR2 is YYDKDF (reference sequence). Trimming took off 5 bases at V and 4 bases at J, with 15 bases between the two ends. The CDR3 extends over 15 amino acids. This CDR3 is CATSPDGDIYNEQFF. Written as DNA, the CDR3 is TGTGCCACCAGCCCGGACGGGGACATTTACAATGAGCAGTTCTTC.

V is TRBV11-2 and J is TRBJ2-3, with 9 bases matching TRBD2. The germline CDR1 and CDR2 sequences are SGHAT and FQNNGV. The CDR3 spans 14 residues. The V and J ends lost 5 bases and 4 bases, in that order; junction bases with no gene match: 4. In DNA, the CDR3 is TGTGCCAGCAGCGCGGGGGGGGGACCAGATACGCAGTATTTT. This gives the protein CASSAGGGPDTQYF.

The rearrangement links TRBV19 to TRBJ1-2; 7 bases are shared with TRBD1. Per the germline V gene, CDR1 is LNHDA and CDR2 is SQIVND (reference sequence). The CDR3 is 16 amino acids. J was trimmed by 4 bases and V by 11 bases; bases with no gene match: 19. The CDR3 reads CASYAPGQSPAYGYTF. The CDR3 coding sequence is TGTGCCTCCTACGCCCCGGGACAGTCACCTGCCTATGGCTACACCTTC.

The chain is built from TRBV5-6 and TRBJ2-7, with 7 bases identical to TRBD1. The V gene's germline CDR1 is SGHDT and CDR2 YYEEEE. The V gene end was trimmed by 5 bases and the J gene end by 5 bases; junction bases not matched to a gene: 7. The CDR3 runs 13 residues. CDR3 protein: CASRKTGIHEQYF. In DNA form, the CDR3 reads TGTGCCAGCAGAAAGACAGGGATCCACGAGCAGTACTTC. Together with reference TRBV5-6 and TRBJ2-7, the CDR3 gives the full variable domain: DAGVTQSPTHLIKTRGQQVTLRCSPKSGHDTVSWYQQALGQGPQFIFQYYEEEERQRGNFPDRFSGHQFPNYSSELNVNALLLGDSALYLCASRKTGIHEQYFGPGTRLTVT.

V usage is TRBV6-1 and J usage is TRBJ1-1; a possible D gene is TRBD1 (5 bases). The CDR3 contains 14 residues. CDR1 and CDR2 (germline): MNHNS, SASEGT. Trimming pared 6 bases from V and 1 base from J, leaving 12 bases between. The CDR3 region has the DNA TGTGCCAGCAGCTTAGCGGGGGGGAACACTGAAGCTTTCTTT. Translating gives CASSLAGGNTEAFF.

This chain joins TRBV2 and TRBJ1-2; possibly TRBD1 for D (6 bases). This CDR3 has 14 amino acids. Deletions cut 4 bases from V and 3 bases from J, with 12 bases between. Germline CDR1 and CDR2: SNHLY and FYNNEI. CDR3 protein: CASSAQGLYYGYTF. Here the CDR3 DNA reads TGTGCCAGCAGTGCACAGGGTCTGTACTATGGCTACACCTTC.

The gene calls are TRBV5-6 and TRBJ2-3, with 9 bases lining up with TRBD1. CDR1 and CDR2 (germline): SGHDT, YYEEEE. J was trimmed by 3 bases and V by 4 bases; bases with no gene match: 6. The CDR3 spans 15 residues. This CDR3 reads CASSPLGQGTDTQYF. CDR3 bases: TGTGCCAGCAGCCCTTTGGGACAGGGAACAGATACGCAGTATTTT.

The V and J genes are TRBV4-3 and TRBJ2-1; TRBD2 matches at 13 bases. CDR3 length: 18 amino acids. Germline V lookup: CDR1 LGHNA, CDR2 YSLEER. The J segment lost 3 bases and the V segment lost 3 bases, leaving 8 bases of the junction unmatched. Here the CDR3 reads CASSQRTSGSLRYNEQFF. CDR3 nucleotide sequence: TGCGCCAGCAGCCAGAGGACTAGCGGGAGCCTGCGCTACAATGAGCAGTTCTTC.

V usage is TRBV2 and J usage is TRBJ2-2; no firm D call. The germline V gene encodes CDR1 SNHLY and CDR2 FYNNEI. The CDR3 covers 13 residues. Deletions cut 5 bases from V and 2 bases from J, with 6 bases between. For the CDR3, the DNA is TGTGCCAGCAGTCAGGAAAACACCGGGGAGCTGTTTTTT. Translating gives CASSQENTGELFF.

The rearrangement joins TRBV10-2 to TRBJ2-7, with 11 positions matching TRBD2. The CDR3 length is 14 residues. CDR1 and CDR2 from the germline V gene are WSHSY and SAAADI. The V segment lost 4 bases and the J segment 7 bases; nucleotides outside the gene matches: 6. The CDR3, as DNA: TGCGCCAGCAGTGCCACTAGCGGGAGCTATGAGCAGTACTTC. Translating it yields CASSATSGSYEQYF.

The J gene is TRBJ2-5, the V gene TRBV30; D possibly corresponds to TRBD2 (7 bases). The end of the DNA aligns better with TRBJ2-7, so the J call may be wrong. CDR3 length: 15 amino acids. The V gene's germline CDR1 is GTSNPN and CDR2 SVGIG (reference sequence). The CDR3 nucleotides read TGTGCCTGGAGCGACGGGGGGCGGGGAGCCTACGAGCAGTACTTC. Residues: CAWSDGGRGAYEQYF.

Written as DNA, the CDR3 is TGCGCCAGCAGCCAGCGGACAGACGAGCAGTACTTC. Translated: CASSQRTDEQYF. This chain connects TRBV5-1 to TRBJ2-7, with D perhaps TRBD1 (6 bases). This CDR3 spans 12 amino acids. The germline V gene encodes CDR1 SGHRS and CDR2 YFSETQ. The V end lost 4 bases, the J end lost 5 bases, and 10 bases lay between the germline ends.

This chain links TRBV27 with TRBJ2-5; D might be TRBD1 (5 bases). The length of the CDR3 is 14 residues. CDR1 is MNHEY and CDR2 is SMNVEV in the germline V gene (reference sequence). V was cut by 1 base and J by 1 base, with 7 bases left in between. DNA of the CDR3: TGTGCCAGCAGTTTATTTCAGGGCCAAGAGACCCAGTACTTC. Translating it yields CASSLFQGQETQYF.

The CDR3: CASSVGPSDEQYF. The CDR3 bases are TGTGCCAGCAGCGTTGGGCCCTCGGACGAGCAGTACTTC. J is TRBJ2-7 and V is TRBV11-2; no definite D call. The CDR3 runs 13 residues. The germline V and J ends were trimmed by 5 bases and 5 bases, with 13 bases remaining between them. Germline-derived CDR1 and CDR2 are SGHAT and FQNNGV. The variable domain in full, completed from reference TRBV11-2 and TRBJ2-7, reads EAGVAQSPRYKIIEKRQSVAFWCNPISGHATLYWYQQILGQGPKLLIQFQNNGVVDDSQLPKDRFSAERLKGVDSTLKIQPAKLEDSAVYLCASSVGPSDEQYFGPGTRLTVT.

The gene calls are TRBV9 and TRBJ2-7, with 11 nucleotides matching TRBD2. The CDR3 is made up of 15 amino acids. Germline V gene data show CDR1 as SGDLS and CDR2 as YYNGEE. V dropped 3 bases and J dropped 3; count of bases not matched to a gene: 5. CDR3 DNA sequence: TGTGCCAGCAGCGGGGGGACTAGCGGTATCTACGAGCAGTACTTC. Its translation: CASSGGTSGIYEQYF.

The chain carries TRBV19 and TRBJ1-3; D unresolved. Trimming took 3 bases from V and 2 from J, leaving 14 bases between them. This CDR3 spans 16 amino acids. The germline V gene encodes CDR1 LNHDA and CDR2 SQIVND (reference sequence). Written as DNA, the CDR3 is TGTGCCAGTAGTATCCGAGGCAGTGAAACTGGAAACACCATATATTTT. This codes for CASSIRGSETGNTIYF.